This TCR beta chain was sequenced in a study of shared clonotypes between healthy human individuals. Study-level information: Samples came from a couple of female and a few male donors aged 18 to 49. Findings and caveats of the study: Generally, naive subsets (rather than memory subsets) showed larger estimated richness.

For this clone: The antigen is not known.

Using approximately 200 ng DNA, 30,000 to 35,000 T cell genomes, the sorted-subset replicate PCRs were run. Sequencing used immunoSEQ multiplex PCR; TCRdb keeps in-frame clones, though not all of them. Here the sample spans 600,000 to 800,000 clones, around 77% being singletons. This CDR3 comprises 15 residues. Germline-derived CDR1 and CDR2 are SGHVS and FNYEAQ. V shed 1 base and J shed 4 bases, with 11 bases lying between them. This clonotype was obtained from a woman aged 25 to 39 in good health. The chain joins TRBV7-6 to TRBJ2-4, with D maybe TRBD1 (5 bases). The source material was memory CD4+ T cells sorted from blood. The subset denotes: CD45RA-negative fraction. CDR3 in DNA: TGTGCCAGCAGCTTAGTAGCAGGGAATAAAAACATTCAGTACTTC. This sequence encodes CASSLVAGNKNIQYF.